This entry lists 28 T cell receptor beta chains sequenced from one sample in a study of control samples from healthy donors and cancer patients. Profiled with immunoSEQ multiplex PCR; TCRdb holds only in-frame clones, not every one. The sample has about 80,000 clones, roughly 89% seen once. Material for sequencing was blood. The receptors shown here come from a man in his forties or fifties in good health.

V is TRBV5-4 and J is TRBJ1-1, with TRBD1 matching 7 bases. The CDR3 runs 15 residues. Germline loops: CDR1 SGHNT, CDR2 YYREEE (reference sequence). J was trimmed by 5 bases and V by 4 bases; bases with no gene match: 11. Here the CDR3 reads CASSPRTGALTEAFF. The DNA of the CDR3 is TGTGCCAGCAGCCCCCGGACAGGAGCCCTGACTGAAGCTTTCTTT.

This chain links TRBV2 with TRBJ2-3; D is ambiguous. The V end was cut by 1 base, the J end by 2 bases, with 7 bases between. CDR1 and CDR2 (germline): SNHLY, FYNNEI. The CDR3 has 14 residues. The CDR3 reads CASSEVGFTDTQYF. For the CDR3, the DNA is TGTGCCAGCAGTGAAGTTGGGTTCACAGATACGCAGTATTTT. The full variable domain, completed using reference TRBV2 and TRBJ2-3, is EPEVTQTPSHQVTQMGQEVILRCVPISNHLYFYWYRQILGQKVEFLVSFYNNEISEKSEIFDDQFSVERPDGSNFTLKIRSTKLEDSAMYFCASSEVGFTDTQYFGPGTRLTVL.

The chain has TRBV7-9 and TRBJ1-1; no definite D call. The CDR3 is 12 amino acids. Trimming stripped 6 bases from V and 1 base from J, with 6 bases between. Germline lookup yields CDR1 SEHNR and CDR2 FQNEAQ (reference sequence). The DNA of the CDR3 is TGTGCCAGCAGGAACACGAACACTGAAGCTTTCTTT. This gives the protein CASRNTNTEAFF.

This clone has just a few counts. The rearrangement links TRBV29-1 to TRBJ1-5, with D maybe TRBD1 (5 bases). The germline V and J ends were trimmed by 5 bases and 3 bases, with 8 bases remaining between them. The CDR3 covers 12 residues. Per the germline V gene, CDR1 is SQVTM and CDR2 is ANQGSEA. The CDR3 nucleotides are TGCAGCGTTTGGGGCGCCAATCAGCCCCAGCATTTT. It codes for CSVWGANQPQHF.

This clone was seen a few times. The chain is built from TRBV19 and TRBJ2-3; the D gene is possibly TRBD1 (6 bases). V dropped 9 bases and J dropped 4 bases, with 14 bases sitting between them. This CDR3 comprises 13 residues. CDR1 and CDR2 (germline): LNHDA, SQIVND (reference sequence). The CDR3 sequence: CASKQGNADTQYF. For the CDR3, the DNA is TGTGCCAGCAAACAGGGAAATGCAGATACGCAGTATTTT.

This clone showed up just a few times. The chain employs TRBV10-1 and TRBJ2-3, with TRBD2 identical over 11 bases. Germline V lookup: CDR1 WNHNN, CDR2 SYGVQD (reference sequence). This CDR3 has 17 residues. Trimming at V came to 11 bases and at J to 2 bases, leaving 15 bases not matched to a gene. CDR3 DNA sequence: TGCGCCCCAAACCAAAGACTAGCGGGGATGAACACAGATACGCAGTATTTT. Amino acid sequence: CAPNQRLAGMNTDTQYF.

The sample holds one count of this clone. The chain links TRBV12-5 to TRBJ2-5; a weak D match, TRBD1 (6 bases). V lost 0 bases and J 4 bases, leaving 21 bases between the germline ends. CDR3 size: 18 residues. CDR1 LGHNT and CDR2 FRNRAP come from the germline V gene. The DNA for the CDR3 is TGTGCTAGTGGTTTGGTCCCCCCCCCGGGACACTGGGCAGAGACCCAGTACTTC. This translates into CASGLVPPPGHWAETQYF. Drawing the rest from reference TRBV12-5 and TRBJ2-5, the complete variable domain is DARVTQTPRHKVTEMGQEVTMRCQPILGHNTVFWYRQTMMQGLELLAYFRNRAPLDDSGMPKDRFSAEMPDATLATLKIQPSEPRDSAVYFCASGLVPPPGHWAETQYFGPGTRLLVL.

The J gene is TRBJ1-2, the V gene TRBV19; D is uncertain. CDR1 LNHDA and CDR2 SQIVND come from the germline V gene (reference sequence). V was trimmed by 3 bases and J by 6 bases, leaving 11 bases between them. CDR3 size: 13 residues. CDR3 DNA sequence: TGTGCCAGTAGTATGGACCGACTGGATGGCTACACCTTC. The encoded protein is CASSMDRLDGYTF.

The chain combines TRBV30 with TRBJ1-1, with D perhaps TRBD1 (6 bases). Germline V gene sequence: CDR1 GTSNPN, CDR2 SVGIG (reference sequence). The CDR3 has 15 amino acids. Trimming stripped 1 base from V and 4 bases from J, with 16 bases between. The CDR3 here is CAWSEGGAGGTEAFF. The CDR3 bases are TGTGCCTGGAGTGAGGGGGGGGCTGGGGGCACTGAAGCTTTCTTT.

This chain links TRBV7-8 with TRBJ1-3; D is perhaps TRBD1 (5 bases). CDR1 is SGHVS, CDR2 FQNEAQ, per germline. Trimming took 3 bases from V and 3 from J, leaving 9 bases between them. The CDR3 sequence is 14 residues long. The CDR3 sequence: CASSFDRVGNTIYF. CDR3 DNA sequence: TGTGCCAGCAGCTTTGACAGAGTTGGAAACACCATATATTTT.

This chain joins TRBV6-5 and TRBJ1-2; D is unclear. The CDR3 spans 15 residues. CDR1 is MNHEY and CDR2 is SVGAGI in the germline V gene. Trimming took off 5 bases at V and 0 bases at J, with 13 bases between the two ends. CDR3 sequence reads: CASSTPRAANYGYTF. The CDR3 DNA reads TGTGCCAGCAGTACCCCTCGGGCAGCTAACTATGGCTACACCTTC.

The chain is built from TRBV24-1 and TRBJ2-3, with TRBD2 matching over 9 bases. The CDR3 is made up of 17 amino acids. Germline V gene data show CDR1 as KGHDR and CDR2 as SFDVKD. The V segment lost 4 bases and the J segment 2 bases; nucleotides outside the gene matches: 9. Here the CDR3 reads CATSDPTERGATDTQYF. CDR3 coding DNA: TGTGCCACCAGTGACCCTACCGAGCGGGGGGCCACAGATACGCAGTATTTT.

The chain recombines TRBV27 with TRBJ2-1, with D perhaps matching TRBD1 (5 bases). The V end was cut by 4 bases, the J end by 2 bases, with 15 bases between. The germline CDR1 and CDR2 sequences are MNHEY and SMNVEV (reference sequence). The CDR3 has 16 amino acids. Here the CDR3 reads CASSSWAGRAYNEQFF. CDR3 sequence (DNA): TGTGCCAGCAGTTCCTGGGCAGGGCGAGCCTACAATGAGCAGTTCTTC.

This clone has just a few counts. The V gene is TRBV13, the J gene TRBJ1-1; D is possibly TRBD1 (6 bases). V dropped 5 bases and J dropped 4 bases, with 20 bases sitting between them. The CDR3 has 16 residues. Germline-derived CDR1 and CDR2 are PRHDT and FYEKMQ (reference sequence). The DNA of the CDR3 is TGTGCCAGCAGCGATCGAGGAGACAGGTTCGGCACTGAAGCTTTCTTT. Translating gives CASSDRGDRFGTEAFF.

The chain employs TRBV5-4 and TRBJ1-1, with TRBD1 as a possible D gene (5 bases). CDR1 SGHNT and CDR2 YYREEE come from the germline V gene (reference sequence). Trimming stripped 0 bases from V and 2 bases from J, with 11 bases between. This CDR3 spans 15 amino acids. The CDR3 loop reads CASSLGSWTNTEAFF. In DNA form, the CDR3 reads TGTGCCAGCAGCTTGGGATCATGGACAAACACTGAAGCTTTCTTT.

The CDR3 is CASSRQGNYGYTF. The CDR3 DNA sequence: TGTGCCAGCAGTAGACAGGGGAACTATGGCTACACCTTC. The chain has TRBV6-5 and TRBJ1-2, with 8 bases matching TRBD1. V was pared by 5 bases and J by 2 bases, with 1 base of the junction left unmatched. CDR1 and CDR2 from the germline V gene are MNHEY and SVGAGI. CDR3 length: 13 amino acids.

The CDR3 region has the DNA TGTGCCAGCAGCTTGATGGCGCAAGAGACCCAGTACTTC. Translation: CASSLMAQETQYF. The chain links TRBV5-4 to TRBJ2-5; the D is unclear. The CDR3 is 13 amino acids. Germline values: CDR1 SGHNT, CDR2 YYREEE (reference sequence). Trimming took off 1 base at V and 2 bases at J, with 6 bases between the two ends.

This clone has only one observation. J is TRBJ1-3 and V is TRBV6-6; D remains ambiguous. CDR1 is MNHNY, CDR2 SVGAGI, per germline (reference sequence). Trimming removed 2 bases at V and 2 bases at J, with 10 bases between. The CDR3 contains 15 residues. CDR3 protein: CASSYDEGAGNTIYF. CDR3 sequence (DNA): TGTGCCAGCAGTTACGATGAGGGCGCTGGAAACACCATATATTTT.

The DNA for the CDR3 is TGTGCCAGCAGTGGACTCCCGGCCAAGGGTTACAATGAGCAGTTCTTC. Encoded protein: CASSGLPAKGYNEQFF. The chain links TRBV27 to TRBJ2-1, with D tentatively TRBD2 (5 bases). CDR3 size: 16 residues. V lost 5 bases to trimming and J lost 4 bases, with 18 bases between them. Germline assignment: CDR1 MNHEY and CDR2 SMNVEV (reference sequence).

The CDR3 nucleotides read TGTGCCAGCAGCCCTTTTAGCGGGGTTAGCAATCAGCCCCAGCATTTT. It specifies CASSPFSGVSNQPQHF. The chain has TRBV7-8 and TRBJ1-5; D gene unclear. The CDR3 is 16 residues long. V was cut by 5 bases and J by 0 bases, with 14 bases left in between. The germline CDR1 and CDR2 sequences are SGHVS and FQNEAQ. Using reference TRBV7-8 and TRBJ1-5 for the parts outside the CDR3, the full variable domain is GAGVSQSPRYKVAKRGQDVALRCDPISGHVSLFWYQQALGQGPEFLTYFQNEAQLDKSGLPSDRFFAERPEGSVSTLKIQRTQQEDSAVYLCASSPFSGVSNQPQHFGDGTRLSIL.

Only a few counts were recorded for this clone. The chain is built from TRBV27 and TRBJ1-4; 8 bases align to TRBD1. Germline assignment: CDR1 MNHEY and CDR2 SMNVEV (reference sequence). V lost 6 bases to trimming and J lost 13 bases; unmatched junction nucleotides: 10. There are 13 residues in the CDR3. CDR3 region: CASRSMTGVSLFF. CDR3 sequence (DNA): TGTGCCAGCAGGAGTATGACAGGGGTTTCACTGTTTTTT.

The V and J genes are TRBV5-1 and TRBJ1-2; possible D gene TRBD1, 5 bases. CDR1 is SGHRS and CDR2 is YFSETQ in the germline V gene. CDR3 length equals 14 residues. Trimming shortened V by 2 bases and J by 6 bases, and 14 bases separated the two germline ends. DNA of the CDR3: TGCGCCAGCAGCTTTACAGGAATAGGCGATGGCTACACCTTC. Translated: CASSFTGIGDGYTF. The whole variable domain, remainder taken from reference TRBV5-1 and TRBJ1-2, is KAGVTQTPRYLIKTRGQQVTLSCSPISGHRSVSWYQQTPGQGLQFLFEYFSETQRNKGNFPGRFSGRQFSNSRSEMNVSTLELGDSALYLCASSFTGIGDGYTFGSGTRLTVV.

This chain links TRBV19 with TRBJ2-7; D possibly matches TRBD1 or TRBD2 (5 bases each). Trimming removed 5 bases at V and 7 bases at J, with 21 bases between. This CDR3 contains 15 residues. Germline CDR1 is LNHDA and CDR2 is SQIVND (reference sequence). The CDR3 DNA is TGTGCCAGTAGTCCATCGGACGACGCTTGGGGGGAGCAGTACTTC. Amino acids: CASSPSDDAWGEQYF.

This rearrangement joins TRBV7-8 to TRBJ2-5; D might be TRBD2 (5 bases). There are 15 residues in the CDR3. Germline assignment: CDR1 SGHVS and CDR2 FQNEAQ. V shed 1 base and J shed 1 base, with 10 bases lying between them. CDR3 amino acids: CASSLGSGFQETQYF. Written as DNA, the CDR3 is TGTGCCAGCAGCTTAGGGTCGGGGTTCCAAGAGACCCAGTACTTC.

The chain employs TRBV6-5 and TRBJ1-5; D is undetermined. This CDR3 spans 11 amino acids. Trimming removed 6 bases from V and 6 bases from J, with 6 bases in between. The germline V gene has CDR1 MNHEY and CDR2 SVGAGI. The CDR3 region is CASSRLQPQHF. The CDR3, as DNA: TGTGCCAGCAGCCGGCTTCAGCCCCAGCATTTT.

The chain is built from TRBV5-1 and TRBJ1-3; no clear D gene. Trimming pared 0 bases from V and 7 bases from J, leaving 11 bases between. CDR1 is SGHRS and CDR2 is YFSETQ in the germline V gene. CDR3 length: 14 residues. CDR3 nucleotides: TGCGCCAGCAGCTTGGATTATGGTGATAACACCATATATTTT. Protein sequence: CASSLDYGDNTIYF. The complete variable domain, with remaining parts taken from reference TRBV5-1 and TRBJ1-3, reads KAGVTQTPRYLIKTRGQQVTLSCSPISGHRSVSWYQQTPGQGLQFLFEYFSETQRNKGNFPGRFSGRQFSNSRSEMNVSTLELGDSALYLCASSLDYGDNTIYFGEGSWLTVV.

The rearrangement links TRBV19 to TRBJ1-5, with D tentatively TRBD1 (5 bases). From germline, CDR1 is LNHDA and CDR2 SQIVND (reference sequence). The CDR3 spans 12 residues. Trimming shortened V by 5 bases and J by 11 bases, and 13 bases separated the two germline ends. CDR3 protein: CASSLGPSSQHF. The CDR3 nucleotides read TGTGCCAGTAGTCTGGGGCCTTCTTCCCAGCATTTT.

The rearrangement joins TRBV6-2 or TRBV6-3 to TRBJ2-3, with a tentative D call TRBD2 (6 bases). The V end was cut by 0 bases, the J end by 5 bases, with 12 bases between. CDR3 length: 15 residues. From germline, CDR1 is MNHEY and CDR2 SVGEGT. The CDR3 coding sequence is TGTGCCAGCAGTTACTCCAACGGGGGTAGAGATACGCAGTATTTT. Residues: CASSYSNGGRDTQYF.